Here is one T cell receptor beta chain with its context. Under the authors' procedure: Using reference gene primer amplification, nucleated cell counts were estimated. Assay used: immunoSEQ multiplex PCR; TCRdb lists only in-frame clones, some missing. That table is the source of V, J and clone size, and D and trimming were worked out from the DNA. The data show approximately 40,000 clones, with 70% to 90% seen just once and 2% to 2.5% held by the top ten. Trimming removed 0 bases from V and 0 bases from J; junction bases left unmatched: 8. Germline loops: CDR1 SGHNT, CDR2 YYREEE (reference sequence). The CDR3 loop spans 19 amino acids. This sample was included in a study of blood T cell repertoires in COVID-19. In the study overall: Italy, Spain and the United States were the sources of the convalescent and acute COVID-19 samples. T cells, B-cell-depleted T cells, or PBMCs supplied cDNA or gDNA.

The sequence came from a human donor in a cohort sampled during active COVID-19. Sequenced sample: peripheral blood. V usage is TRBV5-4 and J usage is TRBJ2-1; 11 nucleotides line up with TRBD2. The CDR3 sequence: CASSLVSSGGLSSYNEQFF. The CDR3 DNA follows: TGTGCCAGCAGCTTGGTGTCTAGCGGGGGGTTAAGCTCCTACAATGAGCAGTTCTTC.